Below are 24 T cell receptor beta chains sequenced from a single sample in a study of T cells in Graves' hyperthyroidism and ophthalmopathy. TCR beta CDR3 region amplification was performed from RNA transcripts. Initially, a first-round RT-PCR of the TCR CDR3 employed the HTBI primer set. Each CDR3 protein is one row after TCRdb ran MiXCR on the multiplex PCR reads. The data hold approximately 590,000 distinct CDR3 sequences, with approximately 15% observed a single time. Material: blood. Receptors originate from a woman younger than 45 with Graves' hyperthyroidism.

This clonotype was picked up a small number of times. The chain employs TRBV5-1 and TRBJ2-7; tentatively, D is TRBD1 or TRBD2 (6 bases each). Deletions cut 1 base from V and 3 bases from J, with 17 bases between. Per the germline V gene, CDR1 is SGHRS and CDR2 is YFSETQ. The CDR3 contains 16 residues. CDR3 loop: CASSLRRWGALYEQYF. The CDR3 bases are TGCGCCAGCAGCTTGCGGCGTTGGGGGGCTCTCTACGAGCAGTACTTC.

In its sample, this clonotype was seen many times. V and J are TRBV5-5 and TRBJ1-1, with D possibly being TRBD1 (5 bases). The length of the CDR3 is 15 residues. CDR1 is SGHKS, CDR2 YYEKEE, per germline (reference sequence). With 3 bases removed from V and 0 bases from J, the gap between germline ends came to 12 bases. In DNA form, the CDR3 reads TGTGCCAGCAGCTCAAAGACAGAAATGAACACTGAAGCTTTCTTT. Its protein product is CASSSKTEMNTEAFF.

This clonotype was recorded a few times. V and J are TRBV9 and TRBJ2-1, with D uncertain. Deletions cut 4 bases from V and 7 bases from J, with 12 bases between. The CDR3 runs 13 residues. Germline V gene sequence: CDR1 SGDLS, CDR2 YYNGEE. CDR3 loop: CASSPLARNEQFF. The CDR3 bases are TGTGCCAGCAGCCCCCTCGCGAGGAATGAGCAGTTCTTC. The full variable domain, rest sourced from reference TRBV9 and TRBJ2-1, is DSGVTQTPKHLITATGQRVTLRCSPRSGDLSVYWYQQSLDQGLQFLIQYYNGEERAKGNILERFSAQQFPDLHSELNLSSLELGDSALYFCASSPLARNEQFFGPGTRLTVL.

This clonotype came up many times. The rearrangement links TRBV6-5 to TRBJ1-1; D is unclear. The CDR3 length is 13 residues. Trimming shortened V by 2 bases and J by 4 bases, and 8 bases separated the two germline ends. CDR1 is MNHEY and CDR2 is SVGAGI in the germline V gene. This chain's CDR3 is CASSYTRSTEAFF. The CDR3 DNA follows: TGTGCCAGCAGTTACACGAGGAGCACTGAAGCTTTCTTT.

The chain joins TRBV19 to TRBJ2-3, with 7 bases matching TRBD2. CDR1 and CDR2 from the germline V gene are LNHDA and SQIVND (reference sequence). After removal of 4 bases from V and 0 bases from J, the junction contained 7 bases not matched to a gene. The CDR3 length is 16 residues. CDR3 sequence: CASSTLGRTSTDTQYF. Here the CDR3 DNA reads TGTGCCAGTAGTACCCTCGGGAGGACTAGCACAGATACGCAGTATTTT.

This chain links TRBV19 with TRBJ2-5; no firm D call. In germline, CDR1 is LNHDA, CDR2 SQIVND (reference sequence). The CDR3 runs 14 residues. V lost 6 bases to trimming and J lost 3 bases, with 14 bases between them. The CDR3 loop reads CASSLSRLEETQYF. In nucleotides, the CDR3 is TGTGCCAGTAGCCTCTCGCGGCTAGAAGAGACCCAGTACTTC.

At least ten counts were recorded for this clonotype. The genes are TRBV30 and TRBJ2-7, with D possibly matching TRBD2 (6 bases). This CDR3 has 15 amino acids. The germline CDR1 and CDR2 sequences are GTSNPN and SVGIG (reference sequence). V gave up 0 bases and J gave up 5 bases, with 17 bases separating them. Here the CDR3 DNA reads TGTGCCTGGAGTGTACGGGTAGGGAGGATTAACGAGCAGTACTTC. Residues: CAWSVRVGRINEQYF.

This clonotype was detected ten times or more. This chain uses TRBV27 with TRBJ1-1; D gene unclear. CDR1 is MNHEY and CDR2 is SMNVEV in the germline V gene (reference sequence). V shed 0 bases and J shed 0 bases, with 11 bases lying between them. The CDR3 totals 16 residues. Written as DNA, the CDR3 is TGTGCCAGCAGTTTATCCCCTGGCAGAATGAACACTGAAGCTTTCTTT. The encoded protein is CASSLSPGRMNTEAFF.

This clonotype has just a few counts. The chain carries TRBV19 and TRBJ1-5; D gene uncertain. The CDR3 runs 15 residues. Germline CDR1 LNHDA, CDR2 SQIVND (reference sequence). The V and J ends lost 7 bases and 1 base respectively, with 14 bases between them. The CDR3 region has the DNA TGTGCCAGTACTTCTGCTGGTCGGAGCAATCAGCCCCAGCATTTT. The encoded protein is CASTSAGRSNQPQHF.

This clonotype was seen only a few times. The V gene is TRBV12-3 or TRBV12-4, the J gene TRBJ1-3; no reliable D call. This CDR3 has 15 amino acids. V was shortened by 3 bases and J by 0 bases, with 9 bases between the two germline ends. As DNA, the CDR3 is TGTGCCAGCAGTTTGGGGATGAGCTCTGGAAACACCATATATTTT. Translating it yields CASSLGMSSGNTIYF.

This clonotype has just a few counts. The chain couples TRBV10-3 to TRBJ1-6; D is possibly TRBD1 (6 bases). V lost 3 bases, J lost 0 bases, and 18 bases lay in between. Per the germline V gene, CDR1 is ENHRY and CDR2 is SYGVKD. The CDR3 covers 19 residues. CDR3 DNA sequence: TGTGCCATCAGTGAAACCCGGGACAATTCTTTCTCCTATAATTCACCCCTCCACTTT. The encoded protein is CAISETRDNSFSYNSPLHF.

This clonotype came up a few times. The chain links TRBV5-1 to TRBJ2-2; 7 bases are a match to TRBD2. The CDR3 spans 15 residues. J was trimmed by 3 bases and V by 5 bases; bases with no gene match: 7. Per germline, CDR1 SGHRS and CDR2 YFSETQ. The CDR3 DNA follows: TGCGCCAGCAGACCGGGACTACCGGACACCGGGGAGCTGTTTTTT. Its translation: CASRPGLPDTGELFF.

This clonotype was observed at least ten times. The chain carries TRBV6-1 and TRBJ2-3, with TRBD2 as a possible D gene (6 bases). Germline V CDR1 and CDR2: MNHNS, SASEGT. CDR3 length equals 17 residues. The V and J ends lost 1 base and 2 bases respectively, with 16 bases between them. DNA for the CDR3: TGTGCCAGCAGTGAAGTCACGATTAGCGGTTACACAGATACGCAGTATTTT. Protein product: CASSEVTISGYTDTQYF.

The chain couples TRBV14 to TRBJ1-1; D may be TRBD1 (6 bases). Germline values: CDR1 SGHDN, CDR2 FVKESK. Trimming stripped 7 bases from V and 4 bases from J, with 19 bases between. This CDR3 region has 15 residues. The CDR3, as DNA: TGTGCCAGCATCAGGGATGTTGGGGGGCTCACTGAAGCTTTCTTT. Translating gives CASIRDVGGLTEAFF.

This chain joins TRBV10-3 and TRBJ1-2; D remains unclear. Germline V lookup: CDR1 ENHRY, CDR2 SYGVKD. V lost 6 bases to trimming and J lost 5 bases, with 16 bases between them. The CDR3 contains 14 residues. The CDR3 DNA reads TGTGCCATCAGCGGTGGACTCTCGGAGTATGGCTACACCTTC. Translated, it gives CAISGGLSEYGYTF.

This clonotype was observed a handful of times. The CDR3 bases are TGTGCCAGCAGCCAAGAGGACGGTTCGAACACCGGGGAGCTGTTTTTT. This encodes CASSQEDGSNTGELFF. The chain employs TRBV7-9 and TRBJ2-2; D uncertain. The CDR3 extends over 16 amino acids. Germline V gene lookup returns CDR1 SEHNR and CDR2 FQNEAQ (reference sequence). With 5 bases removed from V and 0 bases from J, the gap between germline ends came to 13 bases.

About this clonotype: This may be a read error, as it is one base from a much larger clone. The CDR3 here is CASSLPGTGNTEVFF. Here the CDR3 DNA reads TGTGCCAGCAGCTTGCCCGGGACAGGGAACACTGAAGTTTTCTTT. V is TRBV5-6 and J is TRBJ1-1; 9 positions match TRBD1. The CDR3 covers 15 residues. Germline assignment: CDR1 SGHDT and CDR2 YYEEEE.

This clonotype occurred many times. This chain connects TRBV29-1 to TRBJ1-2; no clear D gene. V was trimmed by 1 base and J by 4 bases, leaving 10 bases between them. The CDR3 runs 13 residues. The V gene's germline CDR1 is SQVTM and CDR2 ANQGSEA. The CDR3 nucleotides read TGCAGCGTTGAAGGCGCCGGTGCCTATGGCTACACCTTC. This translates into CSVEGAGAYGYTF.

This clonotype was seen ten or more times. The rearrangement links TRBV2 to TRBJ2-7; 8 bases are shared with TRBD1. Trimming took 5 bases from V and 3 from J; bases not matched to a gene: 15. CDR3 length: 17 amino acids. The germline CDR1 and CDR2 sequences are SNHLY and FYNNEI. This chain's CDR3 is CASSIRRDRRLGYEQYF. CDR3 bases: TGTGCCAGCAGTATACGACGGGACAGGCGATTGGGCTACGAGCAGTACTTC.

V and J are TRBV18 and TRBJ2-7, with 8 bases identical to TRBD1. Germline lookup yields CDR1 KGHSH and CDR2 LQKENI. The J segment lost 6 bases and the V segment lost 4 bases, leaving 8 bases of the junction unmatched. This CDR3 has 14 amino acids. In DNA, the CDR3 is TGTGCCAGCTCACTGCACAGGGGGGTAGGCGAGCAGTACTTC. It codes for CASSLHRGVGEQYF. Supplemented by reference TRBV18 and TRBJ2-7, the full variable domain reads NAGVMQNPRHLVRRRGQEARLRCSPMKGHSHVYWYRQLPEEGLKFMVYLQKENIIDESGMPKERFSAEFPKEGPSILRIQQVVRGDSAAYFCASSLHRGVGEQYFGPGTRLTVT.

This clonotype was observed many times. The rearrangement links TRBV7-2 to TRBJ2-2; no reliable D call. This CDR3 has 16 amino acids. V lost 1 base and J lost 0, with 9 bases in between. The germline V gene has CDR1 SGHTA and CDR2 FQGNSA. CDR3 region: CASSLVVGANTGELFF. The CDR3 bases are TGTGCCAGCAGCTTAGTGGTGGGTGCGAACACCGGGGAGCTGTTTTTT.

Only a few counts were recorded for this clonotype. This rearrangement joins TRBV14 to TRBJ2-3, with D possibly TRBD2 on 7 matching bases. Per the germline V gene, CDR1 is SGHDN and CDR2 is FVKESK. The V end lost 1 base, the J end lost 0 bases, and 11 bases lay between the germline ends. This CDR3 has 16 amino acids. The DNA of the CDR3 is TGTGCCAGCAGCCAAGCGGGGGGCCTCAGCACAGATACGCAGTATTTT. Residues: CASSQAGGLSTDTQYF.

The V and J genes are TRBV4-1 and TRBJ2-7; 7 positions match TRBD1. CDR3 length: 15 residues. Trimming cost V 2 bases and J 3 bases; bases outside gene matches: 7. The germline V gene encodes CDR1 MGHRA and CDR2 YSYEKL. The CDR3 DNA is TGCGCCAGCAGCCAATCCCGGACAGGCCACTACGAGCAGTACTTC. Amino acids: CASSQSRTGHYEQYF.

This clonotype was counted a few times. As DNA, the CDR3 is TGTGCCAGCTCACCGGTCGGAGGGGGCGACGCAACTAATGAAAAACTGTTTTTT. This translates into CASSPVGGGDATNEKLFF. The gene calls are TRBV18 and TRBJ1-4, with TRBD1 matching 7 bases. Germline lookup yields CDR1 KGHSH and CDR2 LQKENI. V lost 3 bases, J lost 0 bases, and 10 bases stayed unmatched. This CDR3 comprises 18 residues.